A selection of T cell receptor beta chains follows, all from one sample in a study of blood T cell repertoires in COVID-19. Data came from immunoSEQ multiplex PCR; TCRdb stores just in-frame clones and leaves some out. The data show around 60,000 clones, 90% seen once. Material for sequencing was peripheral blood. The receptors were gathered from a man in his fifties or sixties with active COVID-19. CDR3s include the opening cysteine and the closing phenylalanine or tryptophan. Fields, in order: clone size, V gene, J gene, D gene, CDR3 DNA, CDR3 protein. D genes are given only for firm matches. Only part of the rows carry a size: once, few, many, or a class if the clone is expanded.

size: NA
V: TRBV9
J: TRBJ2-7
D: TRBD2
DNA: TGTGCCAGCAGCGTAGGAAGGGGGACTAGCGACGAGCAGTACTTC
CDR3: CASSVGRGTSDEQYF

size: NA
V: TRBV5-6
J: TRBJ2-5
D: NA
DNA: TGTGCCAGCAGCTTGGGGCGGGGCCAAGAGACCCAGTACTTC
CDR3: CASSLGRGQETQYF

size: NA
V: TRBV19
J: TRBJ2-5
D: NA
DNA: TGTGCCAGTAGTCAAGCTCCACCCCTAGGGACCCAGTACTTC
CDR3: CASSQAPPLGTQYF

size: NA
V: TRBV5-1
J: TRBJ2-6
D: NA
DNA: TGCGCCAGCAGCCCCACTCGTAACTCCGGGGCCAACGTCCTGACTTTC
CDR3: CASSPTRNSGANVLTF

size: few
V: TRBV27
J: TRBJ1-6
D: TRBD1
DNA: TGTGCCAGCAGTGCAGACAGGGCTAATTCACCCCTCCACTTT
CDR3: CASSADRANSPLHF

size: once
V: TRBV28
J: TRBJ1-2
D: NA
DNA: TGTGCCAGCAGTCAACTTTATTACAGGGATGGCTATGGCTACACCTTC
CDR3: CASSQLYYRDGYGYTF

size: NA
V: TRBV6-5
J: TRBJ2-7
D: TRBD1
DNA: TGTGCCAGCAGCACGGGACAGGGTGCCTACGAGCAGTACTTC
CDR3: CASSTGQGAYEQYF

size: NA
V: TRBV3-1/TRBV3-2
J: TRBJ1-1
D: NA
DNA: TGTGCCAGCAGCCCATTTGAGGGGGGGGTCACTGAAGCTTTCTTT
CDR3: CASSPFEGGVTEAFF

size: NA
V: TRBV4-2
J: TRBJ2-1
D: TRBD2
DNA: TGTGCCAGCAGCCCGTTACTAGCGGGGGGGCCTTCCGAGCAGTTCTTC
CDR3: CASSPLLAGGPSEQFF

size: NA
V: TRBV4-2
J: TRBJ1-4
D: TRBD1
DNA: TGTGCCAGCAGCCAAGAGAGGCAGGGGGTGGTGAATGAAAAACTGTTTTTT
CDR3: CASSQERQGVVNEKLFF

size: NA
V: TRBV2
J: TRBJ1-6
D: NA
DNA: TGTGCCAGCAGGGGAGGGGACTGGGCACCCCTCCACTTT
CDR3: CASRGGDWAPLHF

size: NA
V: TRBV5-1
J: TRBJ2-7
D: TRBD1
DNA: TGCGCCACCCGACAGGGGATAGACGGCCTCGTGGGGTACGAGCAGTACTTC
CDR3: CATRQGIDGLVGYEQYF

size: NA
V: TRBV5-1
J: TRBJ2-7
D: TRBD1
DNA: TGCGCCAGCAGCGGAACGGGACAGGGGTTCTCCGAGCAGTACTTC
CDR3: CASSGTGQGFSEQYF

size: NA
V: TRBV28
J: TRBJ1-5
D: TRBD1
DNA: TGTGCCAGCAGGTCCGGGACAGGGGGCTATCAGCCCCAGCATTTT
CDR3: CASRSGTGGYQPQHF

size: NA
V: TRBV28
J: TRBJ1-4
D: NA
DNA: TGTGCCAGCAGTCCTGGGGCAGTTGGCGAAAAACTGTTTTTT
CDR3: CASSPGAVGEKLFF

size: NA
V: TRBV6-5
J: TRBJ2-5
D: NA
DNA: TGTGCCAGTGACGATGGGGAGTACCAAGAGACCCAGTACTTC
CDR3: CASDDGEYQETQYF